Listed below are T cell receptor beta chains from one sample, sequenced in a study of molecular identifiers for immune sequencing clone quantification. TCRdb passed the PCR reads through MiXCR, listing each CDR3 protein once. Here the sample spans 300,000 to 400,000 distinct CDR3 sequences, 24% being singletons. Material for sequencing was naive CD8+ T cells from blood, with Jurkat cell RNA spiked in. The receptors derive from a human donor in good health. Some libraries in this study had Jurkat cell RNA spiked in. CDR3s include the opening cysteine and the closing phenylalanine or tryptophan. A D gene is named only where the DNA matches it firmly. Size is stated for part of the rows, as once, few or many counts, or as a class when the clone is expanded.

>TRBV12-3/TRBV12-4|TRBJ1-5|-|-
TGTGCCAGCAGTTTAGGGGGTGATTATAGCAATCAGCCCCAGCATTTT
CASSLGGDYSNQPQHF
>TRBV12-3/TRBV12-4|TRBJ2-3|many|-
TGTGCCAGCAGTTTAGTAGCGGCAGATACGCAGTATTTT
CASSLVAADTQYF
>TRBV7-9|TRBJ2-3|-|-
TGTGCCAGCGGGGGGGCCGCTACGCAGTATTTT
CASGGAATQYF
>TRBV6-6|TRBJ2-3|many|TRBD2
TGTGCCAGCACCCGGGGGGGCCCAAGAGATACGCAGTATTTT
CASTRGGPRDTQYF
>TRBV30|TRBJ2-7|-|-
TGTGCCTGGGGACAACAGGGATACGAGCAGTACTTC
CAWGQQGYEQYF
>TRBV7-2|TRBJ2-7|many|-
TGTGCCAGCAGCTCTACCTGGGGGGTATCTCGGTACGAGCAGTACTTC
CASSSTWGVSRYEQYF
>TRBV25-1|TRBJ2-3|many|TRBD2
TGTGCCAGCAGTGAAGGGCCCTCTAGCGGCTACACAGATACGCAGTATTTT
CASSEGPSSGYTDTQYF
>TRBV20-1|TRBJ1-1|-|-
TGCAGTGCTAGCACGCAGGTGAACACTGAAGCTTTCTTT
CSASTQVNTEAFF
>TRBV6-2/TRBV6-3|TRBJ1-5|many|-
TGTGCCAGCAGTACCCGTGACCCGTGGTCCCAGCATTTT
CASSTRDPWSQHF
>TRBV20-1|TRBJ2-6|many|-
TGCAGTGCTAGGCACTCTGGGGCCAACGTCCTGACTTTC
CSARHSGANVLTF
>TRBV5-6|TRBJ1-5|many|-
TGTGCCAGCAGCTTGGGGGGCCCTAGCAATCAGCCCCAGCATTTT
CASSLGGPSNQPQHF
>TRBV9|TRBJ2-6|few|-
TGTGCCAGCAGTGGAGCCGGACCTACGCCTGACTGGGCCAACGTCCTGACTTTC
CASSGAGPTPDWANVLTF
>TRBV7-9|TRBJ1-2|-|TRBD1
TGTGCCAGCAGCCCCCCGGGACAGGGGGTTTATGGCTACACCTTC
CASSPPGQGVYGYTF
>TRBV4-3|TRBJ2-1|-|TRBD2
TGCGCCAGCAGCCTAGGGCGGGGGGGCCGCTACAATGAGCAGTTCTTC
CASSLGRGGRYNEQFF
>TRBV5-6|TRBJ1-4|many|-
TGTGCCAGCAGCTTACTGCCCAGTAATGAAAAACTGTTTTTT
CASSLLPSNEKLFF
>TRBV14|TRBJ1-6|-|-
TGTGCCAGCAGCCCCCACATGAATTCACCCCTCCACTTT
CASSPHMNSPLHF
>TRBV5-1|TRBJ2-3|-|-
TGCGCCAGCAGCTTACAACTAATCCCGGAAGATACACAATATTTT
CASSLQLIPEDTQYF
>TRBV7-6|TRBJ2-7|-|TRBD1
TGTGCCAGCAGCTTCGCGACAGGGGATTACGAGCAGTACTTC
CASSFATGDYEQYF
>TRBV29-1|TRBJ2-2|few|-
TGCAGCGTTGAAGGACTGATAAACACCGGGGAGCTGTTTTTT
CSVEGLINTGELFF
>TRBV5-6|TRBJ2-3|-|TRBD2
TGTGCCAGCAGATCACTTGTGGTCGGTCGGCAGGGAGGCACTAGCGGGCGATCAGATACGCAGTATTTT
CASRSLVVGRQGGTSGRSDTQYF
>TRBV7-9|TRBJ1-1|few|-
TGTGCCAGCAGCTTAGGCCCCGGGGGGGGATCGAACACTGAAGCTTTCTTT
CASSLGPGGGSNTEAFF
>TRBV3-1|TRBJ2-3|-|TRBD1
TGTGCCAGCAGCCACCGGGACAGGGGAGGGACCGCGTTTTCAGATACGCAGTATTTT
CASSHRDRGGTAFSDTQYF
>TRBV2|TRBJ2-3|many|TRBD1
TGTGCCAGCAGGGAGGATCCCGGGACAGGGGGCACAGATACGCAGTATTTT
CASREDPGTGGTDTQYF
>TRBV4-3|TRBJ2-5|-|-
TGCGCCAGCAGCCAAGCAGTCCGTTCCTGGGACACCGCCCAAGAGACCCAGTACTTC
CASSQAVRSWDTAQETQYF
>TRBV20-1|TRBJ2-7|-|TRBD2
TGCAGTGCTGTACTAGCGGGGGCCCCTTCCTACGAGCAGTACTTC
CSAVLAGAPSYEQYF
>TRBV15|TRBJ2-3|few|TRBD2
TGTGCCACCAGCAGAGACCTGACTAGCGTAGGTACAGATACGCAGTATTTT
CATSRDLTSVGTDTQYF
>TRBV5-5|TRBJ2-1|many|-
TGTGCCAGCAGCTTGGTTAGCTTGGGCGATGAGCAGTTCTTC
CASSLVSLGDEQFF
>TRBV12-3/TRBV12-4|TRBJ2-7|-|TRBD1
TGTGCCAGCAGTTCAAGGACAGGGTGGGGAGAGCAGTACTTC
CASSSRTGWGEQYF
>TRBV7-9|TRBJ1-4|-|-
TGTGCCGTGCCAGCAGCTCCCGGCAATCGGGGGTTAACTAATGAAAAACTGTTTTTT
CAVPAAPGNRGLTNEKLFF
>TRBV28|TRBJ1-1|many|-
TGTGCCAGCAGTCCCCTAGACAGTGAAGCTTTCTTT
CASSPLDSEAFF
>TRBV20-1|TRBJ2-4|many|-
TGCAGTGCTAGAGGCCCCAACCGGCAGCTAGCCAAAAACATTCAGTACTTC
CSARGPNRQLAKNIQYF
>TRBV21-1|TRBJ2-3|many|-
TGTGCCAGCAGAGAGTCGGACCCAAGGATAGATACGCAGTATTTT
CASRESDPRIDTQYF
>TRBV9|TRBJ2-7|few|TRBD2
TGTGCCAGCAGCGTAGAGGGGACTAGCGGCTACGAGCAGTACTTC
CASSVEGTSGYEQYF
>TRBV13|TRBJ2-2|few|-
TGTGCCAGCAGCTTCCGGGGAATGAGGAACACCGGGGAGCTGTTTTTT
CASSFRGMRNTGELFF
>TRBV5-1|TRBJ2-4|many|-
TGCGCCAGCAGCTTGGAACAGGGTATAAACATTCAGTACTTC
CASSLEQGINIQYF
>TRBV7-9|TRBJ2-7|many|TRBD1
TGTGCCAGCAGCTTGGACAGGGCCTACGAGCAGTACTTC
CASSLDRAYEQYF
>TRBV7-9|TRBJ2-3|-|-
TGTGCCAGCAGCCCAATCACGATCGGAACAGATACGCAGTATTTT
CASSPITIGTDTQYF
>TRBV7-9|TRBJ2-7|-|-
TGTGCCTGCCGGGACACGGGGGCCGAGCAGTACTTC
CACRDTGAEQYF
>TRBV12-3/TRBV12-4|TRBJ1-1|many|TRBD1
TGTGCCAGCACCTCGACAGGGTTTAGCCCTGAAGCTTTCTTT
CASTSTGFSPEAFF
>TRBV10-3|TRBJ2-7|few|-
TGTGCCATCAGTGAAGGGGAACCGCCCGACGAGCAGTACTTC
CAISEGEPPDEQYF